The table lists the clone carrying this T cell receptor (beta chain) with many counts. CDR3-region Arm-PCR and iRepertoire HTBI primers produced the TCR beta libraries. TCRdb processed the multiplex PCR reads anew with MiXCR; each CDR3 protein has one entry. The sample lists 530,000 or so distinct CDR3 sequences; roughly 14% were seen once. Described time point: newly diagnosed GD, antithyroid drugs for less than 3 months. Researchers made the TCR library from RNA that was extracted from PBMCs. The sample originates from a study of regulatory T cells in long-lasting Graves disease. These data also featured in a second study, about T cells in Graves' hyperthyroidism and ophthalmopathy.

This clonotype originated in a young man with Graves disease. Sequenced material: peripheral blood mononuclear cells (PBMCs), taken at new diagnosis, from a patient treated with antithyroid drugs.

CDR3: CASSLDAGRNQPQHF. CDR3 sequence (DNA): TGTGCCAGCAGCTTAGACGCAGGTCGAAATCAGCCCCAGCATTTT. The chain employs TRBV7-9 and TRBJ1-5; no reliable D call. V lost 1 base to trimming and J lost 4 bases, with 11 bases between them. CDR3 size: 15 residues. Germline V gene data show CDR1 as SEHNR and CDR2 as FQNEAQ (reference sequence).